In this sample, the clone carrying this T cell receptor (beta chain) turned up a few times. TCRdb reprocessed the PCR reads with MiXCR, giving one entry per CDR3 protein. The table shows about 3,100 distinct CDR3 sequences, with approximately 48% occurring only once. The data are from a study of immune characterization of retroperitoneal liposarcoma. The CDR3 is made up of 14 amino acids. Germline values: CDR1 MNHNS, CDR2 SASEGT. V lost 11 bases, J lost 10 bases, and 12 bases stayed unmatched. Sequencing was performed on tumor tissue. V gene TRBV6-1 combines with J gene TRBJ2-1, with 12 bases matching TRBD1. The clonotype was recovered from a male donor with retroperitoneal liposarcoma. DNA for the CDR3: TGTGCCTACGGGACAGGGGGCGCTTCCTACGAGCAGTTCTTC. This gives the protein CAYGTGGASYEQFF.